These 22 T cell receptor beta chains were all obtained from the same sample, sequenced in a study of identical twins. TCRdb called the 5' RACE reads again in MiXCR, with one record for every CDR3 protein. The sample holds about 530,000 distinct CDR3 sequences, approximately 20% seen once. Another study also made use of these data, one on yellow fever vaccine responses in identical twins.

The source material was CD4+ T cells sorted from blood. All receptors come from a woman aged 18-29 years in good health.

This chain uses TRBV5-6 with TRBJ2-2; 16 positions agree with TRBD2. The CDR3 consists of 18 residues. Unmatched junction bases numbered 6, after V lost 3 bases and J lost 4 bases. The germline CDR1 and CDR2 sequences are SGHDT and YYEEEE. The CDR3 protein is CASSSRGLAGGATGELFF. The CDR3 nucleotides read TGTGCCAGCAGCTCCCGGGGACTAGCGGGGGGGGCCACCGGGGAGCTGTTTTTT.

The chain carries TRBV5-1 and TRBJ1-1; D is undetermined. Looked up from germline, CDR1 is SGHRS and CDR2 is YFSETQ. V lost 6 bases to trimming and J lost 7 bases, with 7 bases between them. The CDR3 runs to 10 residues. CDR3 in DNA: TGCGCCAGCAATCGGAGTGAAGCTTTCTTT. Residues: CASNRSEAFF.

This clonotype was detected only a few times. This CDR3 reads CASSLGDTLRGFF. The DNA for the CDR3 is TGTGCCAGCAGCTTGGGGGACACACTAAGGGGGTTCTTC. This chain connects TRBV5-6 to TRBJ2-1; D perhaps matches TRBD1 (6 bases). Germline V CDR1 and CDR2: SGHDT, YYEEEE. The V and J ends lost 0 bases and 15 bases respectively, with 16 bases between them. There are 13 residues in the CDR3.

The chain uses TRBV29-1 and TRBJ2-2; D is unclear. V was pared by 4 bases and J by 1 base, with 16 bases between. This CDR3 is 16 amino acids long. Germline V gene data show CDR1 as SQVTM and CDR2 as ANQGSEA. In DNA form, the CDR3 reads TGCAGCGTTGTAGACAAGGGTACCGAGAACACCGGGGAGCTGTTTTTT. It translates to CSVVDKGTENTGELFF.

The table lists this clonotype with a few counts. The chain employs TRBV24-1 and TRBJ2-1; D is undetermined. V was cut by 5 bases and J by 2 bases, with 12 bases left in between. Germline V gene data show CDR1 as KGHDR and CDR2 as SFDVKD. The CDR3 consists of 15 residues. The DNA of the CDR3 is TGTGCCACCAGTGGAGGTGGTGTCGCCTACAATGAGCAGTTCTTC. Translated, it gives CATSGGGVAYNEQFF.

V is TRBV5-1 and J is TRBJ1-1; 9 bases fit TRBD1. Germline CDR1 and CDR2: SGHRS and YFSETQ. V shed 5 bases and J 7 bases; nucleotides not matched to a gene: 12. The CDR3 extends over 15 amino acids. The CDR3 here is CASRAGTGYTNEAFF. The CDR3 nucleotides read TGCGCCAGCAGGGCCGGGACAGGGTATACCAATGAAGCTTTCTTT.

The chain carries TRBV27 and TRBJ2-2; D gene unclear. V was cut by 3 bases and J by 0 bases, with 11 bases left in between. The V gene's germline CDR1 is MNHEY and CDR2 SMNVEV (reference sequence). The CDR3 is 16 amino acids. CDR3 residues: CASSFRRSPNTGELFF. CDR3 DNA: TGTGCCAGCAGTTTTCGGCGCTCCCCGAACACCGGGGAGCTGTTTTTT.

This rearrangement joins TRBV24-1 to TRBJ1-5, with D possibly being TRBD1 (5 bases). Germline assignment: CDR1 KGHDR and CDR2 SFDVKD. The CDR3 is 12 residues long. Trimming removed 11 bases at V and 3 bases at J, with 10 bases between. This CDR3 reads CAIGTDNQPQHF. The CDR3 nucleotides read TGTGCCATCGGGACGGACAATCAGCCCCAGCATTTT.

This clonotype occurred once. The rearrangement joins TRBV4-1 to TRBJ2-7, with TRBD1 identical over 8 bases. Looked up from germline, CDR1 is MGHRA and CDR2 is YSYEKL. The V segment lost 2 bases and the J segment 1 base; nucleotides outside the gene matches: 4. This CDR3 comprises 15 residues. The CDR3 reads CASSQLGQGSYEQYF. As DNA, the CDR3 is TGCGCCAGCAGCCAACTAGGACAGGGATCCTACGAGCAGTACTTC.

This clonotype was found a few times. This chain links TRBV2 with TRBJ2-2; maybe TRBD2 (5 bases). The V gene's germline CDR1 is SNHLY and CDR2 FYNNEI. The CDR3 covers 15 residues. Trimming shortened V by 5 bases and J by 1 base, and 11 bases separated the two germline ends. The CDR3 loop is CASSRLRGNTGELFF. The CDR3 coding sequence is TGTGCCAGCAGTCGCCTTCGGGGGAACACCGGGGAGCTGTTTTTT.

This sequence joins TRBV5-1 and TRBJ2-5; D is undetermined. V was pared by 3 bases and J by 5 bases, with 5 bases between. Per germline, CDR1 SGHRS and CDR2 YFSETQ. This CDR3 has 11 residues. In DNA form, the CDR3 reads TGCGCCAGCAGCTCCGTGGAGACCCAGTACTTC. It is translated as CASSSVETQYF.

This clonotype was seen a few times. The chain joins TRBV6-5 to TRBJ2-7, with 7 bases lining up with TRBD2. The CDR3 totals 15 residues. CDR1 and CDR2 from the germline V gene are MNHEY and SVGAGI. V lost 2 bases to trimming and J lost 2 bases; unmatched junction nucleotides: 6. The CDR3 nucleotides read TGTGCCAGCAGTTACGTTGCGGGGGAGACCTACGAGCAGTACTTC. Protein sequence: CASSYVAGETYEQYF.

Written as DNA, the CDR3 is TGTGCCAGCAGCTTTAACCCCCAGCGGGGGGTCGACCTACGGTACAATGAGCAGTTCTTC. Protein product: CASSFNPQRGVDLRYNEQFF. The chain uses TRBV11-2 and TRBJ2-1, with TRBD2 matching over 9 bases. The V and J ends lost 3 bases and 4 bases, in that order; junction bases with no gene match: 19. Per the germline V gene, CDR1 is SGHAT and CDR2 is FQNNGV. The CDR3 spans 20 residues.

The chain carries TRBV4-2 and TRBJ2-3, with TRBD1 matching 7 bases. Looked up from germline, CDR1 is LGHNA and CDR2 is YNFKEQ. V was pared by 0 bases and J by 3 bases, with 12 bases of the junction left unmatched. The CDR3 totals 18 residues. Here the CDR3 reads CASSQDPRGQRNTDTQYF. CDR3 nucleotides: TGTGCCAGCAGCCAAGATCCGAGGGGACAGAGAAATACAGATACGCAGTATTTT.

V gene TRBV28 combines with J gene TRBJ1-6, with D hard to call. V lost 4 bases and J lost 7, with 8 bases in between. The CDR3 length is 13 residues. Germline V gives CDR1 MDHEN, CDR2 SYDVKM. In DNA, the CDR3 is TGTGCCAGCAGTTCACACTTGAATTCACCCCTCCACTTT. Protein: CASSSHLNSPLHF.

Comment on this clonotype: An end of the junction does not agree with germline; a read error may underlie this. The V call is TRBV5-1, the J call TRBJ2-7; D possibly corresponds to TRBD1 (6 bases). Germline V gene sequence: CDR1 SGHRS, CDR2 YFSETQ. CDR3 length: 14 amino acids. The DNA for the CDR3 is TGTGCCAGCTCACCCGGGACACTTTCCTACGAGCAGTACTTC. As protein: CASSPGTLSYEQYF.

This clonotype was seen only a few times. V and J are TRBV18 and TRBJ1-2, with D possibly being TRBD1 (5 bases). The CDR3 sequence is 20 residues long. V dropped 3 bases and J dropped 2 bases, with 28 bases sitting between them. Per the germline V gene, CDR1 is KGHSH and CDR2 is LQKENI. CDR3 DNA: TGTGCCAGCTCACCGGGGACTATCATTCCATCCGTATCGGGCAACTATGGCTACACCTTC. It codes for CASSPGTIIPSVSGNYGYTF.

This clonotype was seen repeatedly, ten times or more. V and J are TRBV7-9 and TRBJ1-1; 9 bases fit TRBD1. This CDR3 contains 14 residues. Germline V gives CDR1 SEHNR, CDR2 FQNEAQ (reference sequence). The J segment lost 3 bases and the V segment lost 5 bases, leaving 4 bases of the junction unmatched. This CDR3 is CASSSTGGYTEAFF. CDR3 nucleotide sequence: TGTGCCAGCAGCAGTACAGGGGGCTACACTGAAGCTTTCTTT. Full variable domain (missing parts from reference TRBV7-9 and TRBJ1-1): DTGVSQNPRHKITKRGQNVTFRCDPISEHNRLYWYRQTLGQGPEFLTYFQNEAQLEKSRLLSDRFSAERPKGSFSTLEIQRTEQGDSAMYLCASSSTGGYTEAFFGQGTRLTVV.

This clonotype was seen more than once but under ten times. Written as DNA, the CDR3 is TGCGCCAGCAGCTTGGAGCCAGCAGTAGGCTCTGGAAACACCATATATTTT. Protein: CASSLEPAVGSGNTIYF. The chain has TRBV5-1 and TRBJ1-3, with D unresolved. Trimming left V 0 bases short and J 0 bases short, with 13 bases between. CDR1 is SGHRS, CDR2 YFSETQ, per germline. This CDR3 comprises 17 residues. The variable domain in full, with the rest retrieved from reference TRBV5-1 and TRBJ1-3, is KAGVTQTPRYLIKTRGQQVTLSCSPISGHRSVSWYQQTPGQGLQFLFEYFSETQRNKGNFPGRFSGRQFSNSRSEMNVSTLELGDSALYLCASSLEPAVGSGNTIYFGEGSWLTVV.

This clonotype turned up a few times. CDR3 amino acids: CASSLTGRVLHEQYF. CDR3 sequence (DNA): TGTGCCAGCAGCTTAACGGGCAGGGTGCTTCACGAGCAGTACTTC. The chain combines TRBV7-2 with TRBJ2-7; the D gene is possibly TRBD1 (5 bases). The CDR3 has 15 amino acids. Germline lookup yields CDR1 SGHTA and CDR2 FQGNSA. V lost 2 bases to trimming and J lost 5 bases, with 16 bases between them.

This chain uses TRBV27 with TRBJ2-5, with TRBD2 identical over 8 bases. With V trimmed by 6 bases and J by 4 bases, 7 bases remained unmatched. The CDR3 consists of 14 residues. Germline V gives CDR1 MNHEY, CDR2 SMNVEV (reference sequence). DNA for the CDR3: TGTGCCAGCAGGGGTAGCGGGGTAGGAGAGACCCAGTACTTC. Its translation is CASRGSGVGETQYF.

J is TRBJ2-3 and V is TRBV18; D possibly corresponds to TRBD2 (6 bases). The CDR3 spans 15 residues. The germline gives CDR1 KGHSH, CDR2 LQKENI. Between the trimmed V and J ends, which lost 2 bases and 1 base, there was a span of 10 bases. DNA of the CDR3: TGTGCCAGCTCACCATCAGCGGGTCGCACAGATACGCAGTATTTT. It specifies CASSPSAGRTDTQYF.